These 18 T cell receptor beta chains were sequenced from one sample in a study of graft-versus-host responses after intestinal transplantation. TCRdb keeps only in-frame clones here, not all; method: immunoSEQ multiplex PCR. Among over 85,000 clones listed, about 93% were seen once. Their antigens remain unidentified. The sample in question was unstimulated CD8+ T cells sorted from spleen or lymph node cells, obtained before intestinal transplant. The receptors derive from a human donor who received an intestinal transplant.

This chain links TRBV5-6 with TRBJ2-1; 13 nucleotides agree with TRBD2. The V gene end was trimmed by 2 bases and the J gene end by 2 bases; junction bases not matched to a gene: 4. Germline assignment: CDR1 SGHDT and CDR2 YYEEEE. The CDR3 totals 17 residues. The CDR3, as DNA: TGTGCCAGCAGCTTACTAGCGGGGGGGGGTACCTACAATGAGCAGTTCTTC. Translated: CASSLLAGGGTYNEQFF.

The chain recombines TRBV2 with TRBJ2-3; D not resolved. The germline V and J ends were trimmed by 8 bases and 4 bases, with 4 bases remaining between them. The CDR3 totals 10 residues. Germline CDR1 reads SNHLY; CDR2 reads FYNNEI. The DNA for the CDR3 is TGTGCCAGCCGAGCAGATACGCAGTATTTT. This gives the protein CASRADTQYF.

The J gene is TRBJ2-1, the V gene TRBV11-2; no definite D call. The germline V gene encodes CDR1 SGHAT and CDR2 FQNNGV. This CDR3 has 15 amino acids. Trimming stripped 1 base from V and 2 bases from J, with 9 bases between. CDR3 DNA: TGTGCCAGCAGCTTAGGTGGGCAGACCTACAATGAGCAGTTCTTC. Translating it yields CASSLGGQTYNEQFF. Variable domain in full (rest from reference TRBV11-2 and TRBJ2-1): EAGVAQSPRYKIIEKRQSVAFWCNPISGHATLYWYQQILGQGPKLLIQFQNNGVVDDSQLPKDRFSAERLKGVDSTLKIQPAKLEDSAVYLCASSLGGQTYNEQFFGPGTRLTVL.

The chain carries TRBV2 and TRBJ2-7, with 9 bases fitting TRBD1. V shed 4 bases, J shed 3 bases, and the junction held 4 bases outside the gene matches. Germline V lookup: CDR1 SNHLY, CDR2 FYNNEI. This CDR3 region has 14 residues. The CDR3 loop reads CASSGRGQGYEQYF. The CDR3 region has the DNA TGTGCCAGCAGTGGACGGGGACAGGGCTACGAGCAGTACTTC.

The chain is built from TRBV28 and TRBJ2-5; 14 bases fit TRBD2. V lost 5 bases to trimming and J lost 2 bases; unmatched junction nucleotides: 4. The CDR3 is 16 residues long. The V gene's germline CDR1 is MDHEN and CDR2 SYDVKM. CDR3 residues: CASSPRLAGGQETQYF. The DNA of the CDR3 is TGTGCCAGCAGTCCAAGACTAGCGGGGGGGCAAGAGACCCAGTACTTC.

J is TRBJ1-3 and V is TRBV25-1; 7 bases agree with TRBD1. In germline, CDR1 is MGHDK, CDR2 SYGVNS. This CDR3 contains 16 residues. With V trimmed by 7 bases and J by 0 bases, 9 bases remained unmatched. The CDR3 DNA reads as TGTGCCAGCAATGGACCGGGACAGAGCTCTGGAAACACCATATATTTT. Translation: CASNGPGQSSGNTIYF.

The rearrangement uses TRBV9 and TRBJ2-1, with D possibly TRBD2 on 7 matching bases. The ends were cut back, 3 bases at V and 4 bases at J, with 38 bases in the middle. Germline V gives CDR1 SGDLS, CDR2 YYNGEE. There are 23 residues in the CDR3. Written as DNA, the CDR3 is TGTGCCAGCAGCGGGGAGCTGAAAGACGGTTCTAGCGGACAGACTAATCGGTACAATGAGCAGTTCTTC. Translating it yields CASSGELKDGSSGQTNRYNEQFF.

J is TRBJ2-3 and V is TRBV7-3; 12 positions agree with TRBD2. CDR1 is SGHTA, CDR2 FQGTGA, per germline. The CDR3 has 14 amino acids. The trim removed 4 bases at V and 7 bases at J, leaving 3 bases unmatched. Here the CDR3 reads CASSSSGGANTQYF. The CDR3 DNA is TGTGCCAGCAGCTCTAGCGGGGGGGCAAATACGCAGTATTTT. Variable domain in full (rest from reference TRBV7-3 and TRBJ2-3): GAGVSQTPSNKVTEKGKYVELRCDPISGHTALYWYRQSLGQGPEFLIYFQGTGAADDSGLPNDRFFAVRPEGSVSTLKIQRTERGDSAVYLCASSSSGGANTQYFGPGTRLTVL.

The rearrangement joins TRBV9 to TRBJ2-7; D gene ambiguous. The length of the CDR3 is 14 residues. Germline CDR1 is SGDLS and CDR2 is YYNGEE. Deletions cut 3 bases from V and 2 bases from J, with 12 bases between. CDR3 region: CASSEESTTYEQYF. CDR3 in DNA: TGTGCCAGCAGCGAAGAGTCGACAACCTACGAGCAGTACTTC.

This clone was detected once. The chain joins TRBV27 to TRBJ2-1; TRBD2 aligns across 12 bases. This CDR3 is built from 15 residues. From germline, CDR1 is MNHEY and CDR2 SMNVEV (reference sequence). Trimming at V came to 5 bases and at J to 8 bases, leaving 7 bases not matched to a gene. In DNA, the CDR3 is TGTGCCAGCAGTCTCGGGACTAGCGGGTCTTATGAGCAGTTCTTC. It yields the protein CASSLGTSGSYEQFF.

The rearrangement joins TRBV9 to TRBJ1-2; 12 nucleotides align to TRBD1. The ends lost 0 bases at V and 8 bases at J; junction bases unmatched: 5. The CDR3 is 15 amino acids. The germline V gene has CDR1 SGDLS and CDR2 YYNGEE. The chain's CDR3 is CASSVAGQGAEGYTF. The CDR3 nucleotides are TGTGCCAGCAGCGTAGCGGGACAGGGGGCAGAGGGCTACACCTTC.

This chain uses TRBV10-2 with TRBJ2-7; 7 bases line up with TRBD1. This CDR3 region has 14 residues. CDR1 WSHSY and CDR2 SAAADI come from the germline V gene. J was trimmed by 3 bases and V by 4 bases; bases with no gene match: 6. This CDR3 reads CASSGPGQIYEQYF. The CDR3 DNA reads TGCGCCAGCAGTGGCCCGGGACAGATCTACGAGCAGTACTTC.

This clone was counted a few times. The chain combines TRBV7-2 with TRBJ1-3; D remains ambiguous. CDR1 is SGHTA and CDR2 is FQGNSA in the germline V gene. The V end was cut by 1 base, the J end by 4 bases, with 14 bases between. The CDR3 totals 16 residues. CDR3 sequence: CASSLVGMTAGNTIYF. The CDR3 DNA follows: TGTGCCAGCAGCTTAGTCGGGATGACTGCAGGAAACACCATATATTTT.

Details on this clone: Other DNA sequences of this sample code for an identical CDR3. The CDR3 coding sequence is TGTGCCAGCAGTTTCAGGGGTAGCAATCAGCCCCAGCATTTT. This encodes CASSFRGSNQPQHF. The J gene is TRBJ1-5, the V gene TRBV27, with D perhaps matching TRBD1 (6 bases). Trimming removed 3 bases at V and 0 bases at J, with 6 bases between. The CDR3 totals 14 residues. The germline CDR1 and CDR2 sequences are MNHEY and SMNVEV (reference sequence).

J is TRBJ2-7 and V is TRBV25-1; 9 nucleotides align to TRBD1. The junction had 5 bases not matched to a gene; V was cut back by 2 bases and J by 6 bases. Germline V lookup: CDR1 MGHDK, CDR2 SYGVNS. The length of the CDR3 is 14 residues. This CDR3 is CASSEITGGFEQYF. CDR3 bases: TGTGCCAGCAGTGAAATCACAGGGGGCTTCGAGCAGTACTTC.

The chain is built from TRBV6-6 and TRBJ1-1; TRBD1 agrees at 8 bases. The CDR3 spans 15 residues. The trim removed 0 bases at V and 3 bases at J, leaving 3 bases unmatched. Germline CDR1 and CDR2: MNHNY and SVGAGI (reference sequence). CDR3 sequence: CASSYSRTGHTEAFF. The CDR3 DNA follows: TGTGCCAGCAGTTACTCGAGGACAGGGCACACTGAAGCTTTCTTT.

This CDR3 is CASSQGRGQGGEKLFF. Written as DNA, the CDR3 is TGCGCCAGCAGCCAAGGTCGAGGACAGGGGGGTGAAAAACTGTTTTTT. The chain recombines TRBV4-1 with TRBJ1-4; 10 nucleotides align to TRBD1. The ends lost 1 base at V and 7 bases at J; junction bases unmatched: 6. Per the germline V gene, CDR1 is MGHRA and CDR2 is YSYEKL. The CDR3 loop spans 16 amino acids.

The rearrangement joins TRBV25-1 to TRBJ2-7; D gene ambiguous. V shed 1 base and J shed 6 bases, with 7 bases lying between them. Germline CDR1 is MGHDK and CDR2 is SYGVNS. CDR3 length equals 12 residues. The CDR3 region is CASSELRGEQYF. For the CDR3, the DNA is TGTGCCAGCAGTGAATTAAGAGGCGAGCAGTACTTC.